This T cell receptor beta chain was obtained from a study of blood T cells in healthy people across ages. Whole-study findings and limits: Any changes in expanded clonotypes were possibly confounded, as donor CMV status remained unknown.

Comment on this clonotype: Its antigen is still unknown.

PBMCs were isolated at a quantity of at least 7 million per sample. Then a second PCR, running roughly 7 to 11 cycles, was carried out with a sample-barcoded 5' primer and a J-beta primer mix. Every single cDNA molecule received a tag from a template-switch adaptor with 12 random nucleotides. TCRdb reprocessed the 5' RACE reads with MiXCR, giving one entry per CDR3 protein. The data contain about 1.4 million distinct CDR3 sequences, around 55% of them singletons. V lost 0 bases and J 5 bases, leaving 16 bases between the germline ends. Germline V gene lookup returns CDR1 LNHNV and CDR2 YYDKDF (reference sequence). This CDR3 is 16 amino acids long.

Source material: blood. This clonotype was sampled from a man younger than 30 in good health. The V gene is TRBV15, the J gene TRBJ1-2, with D tentatively TRBD1 (6 bases). CDR3 amino acids: CATSRDRVGGPYGYTF. CDR3 DNA sequence: TGTGCCACCAGCAGAGATCGGGTTGGGGGCCCATATGGCTACACCTTC. The entire variable domain, with the rest obtained from reference TRBV15 and TRBJ1-2, is as follows: DAMVIQNPRYQVTQFGKPVTLSCSQTLNHNVMYWYQQKSSQAPKLLFHYYDKDFNNEADTPDNFQSRRPNTSFCFLDIRSPGLGDTAMYLCATSRDRVGGPYGYTFGSGTRLTVV.